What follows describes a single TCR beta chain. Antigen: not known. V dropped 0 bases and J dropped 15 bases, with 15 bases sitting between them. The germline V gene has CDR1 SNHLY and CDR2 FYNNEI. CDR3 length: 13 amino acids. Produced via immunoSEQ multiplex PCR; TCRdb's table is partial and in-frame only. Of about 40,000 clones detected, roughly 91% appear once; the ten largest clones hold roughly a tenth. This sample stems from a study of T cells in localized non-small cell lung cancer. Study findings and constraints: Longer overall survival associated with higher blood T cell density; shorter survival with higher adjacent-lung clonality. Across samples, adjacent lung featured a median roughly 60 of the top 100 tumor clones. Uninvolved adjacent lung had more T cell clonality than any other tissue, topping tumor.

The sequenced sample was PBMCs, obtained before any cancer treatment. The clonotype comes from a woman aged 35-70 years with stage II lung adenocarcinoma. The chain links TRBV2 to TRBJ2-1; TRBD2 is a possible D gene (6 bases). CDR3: CASSEARGPRTFF. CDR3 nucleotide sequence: TGTGCCAGCAGTGAAGCGCGGGGACCGCGCACGTTCTTC.